Following are 25 T cell receptor beta chains from one sample sequenced in a study of blood T cell repertoires in COVID-19. Generated by immunoSEQ multiplex PCR, the TCRdb table keeps only in-frame clones and is missing some. The sample lists about 200,000 clones; about 83% were seen once. Sequenced sample: PBMCs or T cells enriched from blood (not recorded which). Receptor source: a man aged 35 to 55 with acute COVID-19.

This chain connects TRBV18 to TRBJ1-1; D unclear. The germline V and J ends were trimmed by 1 base and 2 bases, with 8 bases remaining between them. The CDR3 sequence is 14 residues long. Per germline, CDR1 KGHSH and CDR2 LQKENI. CDR3 coding DNA: TGTGCCAGCTCACCACTTCCGGGTAACACTGAAGCTTTCTTT. Amino acids: CASSPLPGNTEAFF. The variable domain in full, with the rest retrieved from reference TRBV18 and TRBJ1-1, is NAGVMQNPRHLVRRRGQEARLRCSPMKGHSHVYWYRQLPEEGLKFMVYLQKENIIDESGMPKERFSAEFPKEGPSILRIQQVVRGDSAAYFCASSPLPGNTEAFFGQGTRLTVV.

This clone was observed a handful of times. This chain connects TRBV5-4 to TRBJ2-1, with D unclear. Deletions cut 5 bases from V and 6 bases from J, with 9 bases between. This CDR3 comprises 12 residues. CDR1 is SGHNT and CDR2 is YYREEE in the germline V gene (reference sequence). The chain's CDR3 is CASRPSSNEQFF. The CDR3 DNA reads TGTGCCAGCAGGCCATCCAGCAATGAGCAGTTCTTC.

The J gene is TRBJ2-5, the V gene TRBV5-1; TRBD2 agrees at 7 bases. The CDR3 has 14 residues. Germline trimming cut 7 bases from V and 1 base from J; bases unmatched to any gene: 7. Per germline, CDR1 SGHRS and CDR2 YFSETQ. The CDR3: CASAGLGVQETQYF. CDR3 coding DNA: TGCGCCAGCGCCGGACTAGGAGTCCAAGAGACCCAGTACTTC.

This clone was seen a handful of times. The chain uses TRBV5-6 and TRBJ2-3; 7 nucleotides agree with TRBD1. Germline-derived CDR1 and CDR2 are SGHDT and YYEEEE. This CDR3 is built from 15 residues. Trimming took 1 base from V and 1 from J; bases not matched to a gene: 3. The CDR3 sequence: CASSLYGQGTDTQYF. The DNA for the CDR3 is TGTGCCAGCAGCTTGTATGGACAGGGCACAGATACGCAGTATTTT. Supplemented by reference TRBV5-6 and TRBJ2-3, the full variable domain reads DAGVTQSPTHLIKTRGQQVTLRCSPKSGHDTVSWYQQALGQGPQFIFQYYEEEERQRGNFPDRFSGHQFPNYSSELNVNALLLGDSALYLCASSLYGQGTDTQYFGPGTRLTVL.

The gene calls are TRBV19 and TRBJ2-1; 7 bases are shared with TRBD2. This CDR3 spans 16 amino acids. From germline, CDR1 is LNHDA and CDR2 SQIVND (reference sequence). Trimming took 3 bases from V and 7 from J; bases not matched to a gene: 12. The CDR3 region is CASSITGGPTGNEQFF. CDR3 DNA sequence: TGTGCCAGTAGTATCACGGGGGGACCTACTGGGAATGAGCAGTTCTTC.

The CDR3 nucleotides are TGTGCCAGCAGCCAAGATGGGCTAGCGGGAGGTAGGGAGACCCAGTACTTC. Translation gives CASSQDGLAGGRETQYF. The chain joins TRBV4-2 to TRBJ2-5, with TRBD2 identical over 11 bases. The CDR3 totals 17 residues. Germline CDR1 and CDR2: LGHNA and YNFKEQ. After removal of 0 bases from V and 5 bases from J, the junction contained 8 bases not matched to a gene.

This rearrangement joins TRBV4-1 to TRBJ1-6; 7 nucleotides match TRBD1. CDR3 size: 17 residues. The V gene's germline CDR1 is MGHRA and CDR2 YSYEKL. V lost 4 bases to trimming and J lost 8 bases; unmatched junction nucleotides: 14. CDR3 sequence reads: CASSPGETGSWHSPLHF. The CDR3 region has the DNA TGCGCCAGCAGCCCCGGGGAGACAGGGAGTTGGCATTCACCCCTCCACTTT.

The chain employs TRBV3-1 (or the pseudogene TRBV3-2) and TRBJ2-7; TRBD2 agrees at 9 bases. Germline-derived CDR1 and CDR2 are LGHDT and YNNKEL (reference sequence). The CDR3 totals 14 residues. Trimming cost V 4 bases and J 2 bases; bases outside gene matches: 3. CDR3 DNA: TGTGCCAGCAGCCTGACTAGCGGTCCCTACGAGCAGTACTTC. Translated: CASSLTSGPYEQYF.

The chain combines TRBV27 with TRBJ1-1; D is perhaps TRBD1 (6 bases). V lost 6 bases and J 1 base, leaving 18 bases between the germline ends. Germline CDR1 MNHEY, CDR2 SMNVEV (reference sequence). The CDR3 length is 16 residues. The DNA for the CDR3 is TGTGCCAGCAGGCCACTCGGGAGGGGGAAGAACACTGAAGCTTTCTTT. Translation: CASRPLGRGKNTEAFF.

This sequence joins TRBV5-1 and TRBJ2-2; D is undetermined. Germline values: CDR1 SGHRS, CDR2 YFSETQ. The CDR3 extends over 16 amino acids. With 0 bases removed from V and 0 bases from J, the gap between germline ends came to 9 bases. The CDR3 protein is CASSLESPSNTGELFF. CDR3 DNA: TGCGCCAGCAGCTTGGAAAGCCCGTCGAACACCGGGGAGCTGTTTTTT.

The rearrangement links TRBV3-1 (or the pseudogene TRBV3-2) to TRBJ2-4; 7 bases are a match to TRBD2. Trimming at V came to 2 bases and at J to 5 bases, leaving 15 bases not matched to a gene. Germline CDR1 LGHDT, CDR2 YNNKEL (reference sequence). The CDR3 contains 18 residues. CDR3 sequence (DNA): TGTGCCAGCAGCCAATATGGGGGAGGGGATGCCCATGAAAACATTCAGTACTTC. Protein product: CASSQYGGGDAHENIQYF.

The chain recombines TRBV19 with TRBJ1-5; weak D call: TRBD1 (6 bases). The CDR3 consists of 15 residues. Germline V gene lookup returns CDR1 LNHDA and CDR2 SQIVND (reference sequence). With 10 bases removed from V and 0 bases from J, the gap between germline ends came to 16 bases. The CDR3 coding sequence is TGTGCCACCCAACAGGGTTATTATAGCAATCAGCCCCAGCATTTT. Residues: CATQQGYYSNQPQHF. Supplemented by reference TRBV19 and TRBJ1-5, the full variable domain reads DGGITQSPKYLFRKEGQNVTLSCEQNLNHDAMYWYRQDPGQGLRLIYYSQIVNDFQKGDIAEGYSVSREKKESFPLTVTSAQKNPTAFYLCATQQGYYSNQPQHFGDGTRLSIL.

This chain joins TRBV2 and TRBJ2-5; perhaps TRBD1 as D (6 bases). This CDR3 has 13 amino acids. Germline loops: CDR1 SNHLY, CDR2 FYNNEI. V dropped 5 bases and J dropped 3 bases, with 10 bases sitting between them. The CDR3 loop is CASSLNREETQYF. In DNA, the CDR3 is TGTGCCAGCAGTTTGAACAGGGAAGAGACCCAGTACTTC.

This chain uses TRBV28 with TRBJ1-1; 8 nucleotides match TRBD1. Trimming at V came to 2 bases and at J to 7 bases, leaving 6 bases not matched to a gene. Germline V gene data show CDR1 as MDHEN and CDR2 as SYDVKM. The CDR3 is made up of 14 amino acids. CDR3 residues: CASSLRPTGGEAFF. The CDR3 coding sequence is TGTGCCAGCAGTTTACGTCCCACAGGGGGTGAAGCTTTCTTT.

This sequence joins TRBV7-8 and TRBJ1-4; TRBD1 might be the D (6 bases). Germline V gene lookup returns CDR1 SGHVS and CDR2 FQNEAQ. Trimming shortened V by 7 bases and J by 7 bases, and 16 bases separated the two germline ends. The CDR3 has 14 residues. The CDR3 DNA sequence: TGTGCCAGCAAACTGGCAGGGGATTTTGAAAAACTGTTTTTT. This translates into CASKLAGDFEKLFF.

This chain links TRBV2 with TRBJ2-7; a possible D gene is TRBD2 (6 bases). The CDR3 extends over 14 amino acids. V lost 6 bases, J lost 0 bases, and 12 bases lay in between. The germline CDR1 and CDR2 sequences are SNHLY and FYNNEI. CDR3 bases: TGTGCCAGCAGCGAACGGGGGAGCTCCTACGAGCAGTACTTC. Translated: CASSERGSSYEQYF.

The chain joins TRBV9 to TRBJ1-6, with 7 bases fitting TRBD1. The CDR3 sequence is 15 residues long. Per germline, CDR1 SGDLS and CDR2 YYNGEE. V was pared by 3 bases and J by 6 bases, with 6 bases of the junction left unmatched. CDR3 nucleotide sequence: TGTGCCAGCAGCGATTGGGGACAGCTTAATTCACCCCTCCACTTT. As protein: CASSDWGQLNSPLHF.

The V call is TRBV19, the J call TRBJ1-1; D might be TRBD1 (5 bases). CDR3 length: 14 amino acids. Per germline, CDR1 LNHDA and CDR2 SQIVND (reference sequence). V was trimmed by 7 bases and J by 0 bases, leaving 12 bases between them. CDR3 nucleotides: TGTGCCAGTACCCCTCAGACAGTGAACACTGAAGCTTTCTTT. Amino acid sequence: CASTPQTVNTEAFF.

V usage is TRBV5-1 and J usage is TRBJ2-5; 10 positions match TRBD1. The V segment lost 4 bases and the J segment 1 base; nucleotides outside the gene matches: 13. Germline V gene data show CDR1 as SGHRS and CDR2 as YFSETQ. The CDR3 length is 18 residues. The CDR3 reads CASSPKRQGASFQETQYF. The CDR3 nucleotides read TGCGCCAGCAGCCCAAAGCGACAGGGGGCAAGTTTCCAAGAGACCCAGTACTTC.

The gene calls are TRBV7-8 and TRBJ2-1, with a possible D match to TRBD2 (5 bases). The CDR3 spans 13 residues. V lost 2 bases, J lost 6 bases, and 8 bases lay in between. Germline CDR1 SGHVS, CDR2 FQNEAQ. Here the CDR3 reads CASSLTRGNEQFF. CDR3 in DNA: TGTGCCAGCAGCTTAACTCGGGGCAATGAGCAGTTCTTC.

The rearrangement joins TRBV7-2 to TRBJ2-7, with 8 bases fitting TRBD2. V was pared by 2 bases and J by 3 bases, with 9 bases of the junction left unmatched. The V gene's germline CDR1 is SGHTA and CDR2 FQGNSA. This CDR3 contains 16 residues. CDR3 in amino acids: CASSLNQQLAVYEQYF. CDR3 DNA sequence: TGTGCCAGCAGCTTAAATCAGCAACTAGCGGTCTACGAGCAGTACTTC.

The rearrangement joins TRBV3-1 (or the pseudogene TRBV3-2) to TRBJ1-3; TRBD1 aligns across 7 bases. Unmatched junction bases numbered 7, after V lost 4 bases and J lost 4 bases. Germline CDR1 reads LGHDT; CDR2 reads YNNKEL (reference sequence). The CDR3 is 15 residues long. CDR3 sequence: CASSPSRGQGNTIYF. The CDR3 bases are TGTGCCAGCAGCCCATCAAGGGGACAGGGAAACACCATATATTTT.

CDR3 coding DNA: TGTGCCAGCAGCGGTGGGGCCTTTACGAATGAGCAGTTCTTC. It is translated as CASSGGAFTNEQFF. This sequence joins TRBV9 and TRBJ2-1; D is possibly TRBD1 (5 bases). The germline V and J ends were trimmed by 3 bases and 7 bases, with 14 bases remaining between them. Looked up from germline, CDR1 is SGDLS and CDR2 is YYNGEE. CDR3 length: 14 amino acids.

This chain connects TRBV27 to TRBJ1-2, with 7 bases fitting TRBD1. V lost 6 bases to trimming and J lost 3 bases; unmatched junction nucleotides: 10. Germline-derived CDR1 and CDR2 are MNHEY and SMNVEV (reference sequence). This CDR3 is 15 amino acids long. The CDR3 DNA reads as TGTGCCAGCAGGAAAGGAAGGACAGGCTACTATGGCTACACCTTC. Its protein product is CASRKGRTGYYGYTF.

The chain links TRBV10-3 to TRBJ2-5, with D tentatively TRBD2 (6 bases). V was trimmed by 6 bases and J by 1 base, leaving 12 bases between them. CDR3 length: 14 amino acids. Germline-derived CDR1 and CDR2 are ENHRY and SYGVKD. This CDR3 reads CAIRTGEGQETQYF. CDR3 nucleotide sequence: TGTGCCATCAGGACGGGGGAAGGCCAAGAGACCCAGTACTTC.